This T cell receptor beta chain was retrieved from a study of radiation and T cells in renal cell carcinoma. Study-level results: Without pretreatment biopsies, baseline tumor clonotype presence was undetermined.

This clone showed up just a few times. Its antigen is currently unknown. Time point of the sample: baseline pretreatment blood. Treatment meaning: 15 Gy SBRT to primary tumor, nephrectomy 4 weeks later. The method was immunoSEQ multiplex PCR; TCRdb's version includes in-frame clones alone and lacks a portion of them. The data contain 94,000 or so clones, about 79% of them seen just once; the ten biggest clones take up roughly 6.8%. The input for sequencing was blood, taken from a patient whose treatment included radiotherapy and nephrectomy. The receptor was isolated from a man aged 60 to 75 with renal cell carcinoma.

As DNA, the CDR3 is TGTGCCAGCAGCTTGGTTTACTCAGGGGAAAGCACCGGGGAGCTGTTTTTT. It encodes CASSLVYSGESTGELFF. The chain uses TRBV5-6 and TRBJ2-2; perhaps TRBD1 as D (6 bases). V was shortened by 0 bases and J by 4 bases, with 16 bases between the two germline ends. This CDR3 spans 17 amino acids. Germline V gene data show CDR1 as SGHDT and CDR2 as YYEEEE.